This T cell receptor (beta chain) came from a study of cytomegalovirus exposure and HLA in healthy donors. Overall study context: An early data release held some 85 million unique TCRs from HLA-typed donors.

With 1 base removed from V and 0 bases from J, the gap between germline ends came to 16 bases. The CDR3 contains 17 residues. Germline lookup yields CDR1 MGHRA and CDR2 YSYEKL. Primers included in the PCR were 60 Vbeta and 13 Jbeta primers. The assay was immunoSEQ multiplex PCR, and TCRdb's table has in-frame clones only and misses some. The sample has tens of thousands of clones; 85% to 95% are singletons. Material: PBMCs. This sequence was found in a woman aged 18-35 years in good health and CMV-seronegative. V and J are TRBV4-1 and TRBJ2-7; D remains unclear. CDR3 sequence: CASSQAPHRESSYEQYF. DNA for the CDR3: TGCGCCAGCAGCCAAGCGCCTCATAGAGAGAGCTCCTACGAGCAGTACTTC.